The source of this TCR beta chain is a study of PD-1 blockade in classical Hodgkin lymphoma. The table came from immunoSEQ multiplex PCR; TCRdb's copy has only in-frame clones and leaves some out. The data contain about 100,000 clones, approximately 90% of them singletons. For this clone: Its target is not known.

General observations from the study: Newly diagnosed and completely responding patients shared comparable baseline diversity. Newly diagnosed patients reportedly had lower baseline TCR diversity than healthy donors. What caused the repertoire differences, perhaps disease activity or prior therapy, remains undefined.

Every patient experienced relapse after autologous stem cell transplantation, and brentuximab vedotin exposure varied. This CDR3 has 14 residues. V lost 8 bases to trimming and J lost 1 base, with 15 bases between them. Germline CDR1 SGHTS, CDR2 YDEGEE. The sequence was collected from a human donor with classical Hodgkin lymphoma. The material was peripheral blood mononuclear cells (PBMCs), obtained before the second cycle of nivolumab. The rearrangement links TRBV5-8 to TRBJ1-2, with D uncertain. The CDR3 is CASRDRGFNYGYTF. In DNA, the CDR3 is TGTGCCAGTCGTGATCGGGGATTTAACTATGGCTACACCTTC.